The 20 T cell receptor beta chains listed next were all sequenced from one sample in a study of T cell responses to AZD1222 COVID-19 vaccine. This table comes from immunoSEQ multiplex PCR, and its TCRdb copy is limited to in-frame clones, with some not included. The sample includes some 100,000 clones, 70% to 90% of them seen just once. The sample here was peripheral blood, taken on day 0 of AZD1222 vaccination. These receptors originate from an adult in good health.

The chain couples TRBV5-4 to TRBJ2-1; possibly TRBD2 for D (5 bases). The CDR3 spans 17 residues. Trimming cost V 6 bases and J 9 bases, with 28 bases left between them. CDR1 and CDR2 from the germline V gene are SGHNT and YYREEE (reference sequence). In nucleotides, the CDR3 is TGTGCCAGCAACCGGGGTGGGGAAACAACAATATATGGTGAGCAGTTCTTC. Translating it yields CASNRGGETTIYGEQFF.

The chain employs TRBV2 and TRBJ2-4; D may be TRBD1 or TRBD2 (5 bases each). The CDR3 length is 14 residues. V was shortened by 6 bases and J by 7 bases, with 16 bases between the two germline ends. Germline values: CDR1 SNHLY, CDR2 FYNNEI. The DNA for the CDR3 is TGTGCCAGCAGGGGGGAGAATATGGTCAACATTCAGTACTTC. Its protein product is CASRGENMVNIQYF.

The rearrangement joins TRBV10-3 to TRBJ1-5; D call uncertain. Germline V gives CDR1 ENHRY, CDR2 SYGVKD. Trimming took 7 bases from V and 10 from J, leaving 11 bases between them. The length of the CDR3 is 11 residues. In nucleotides, the CDR3 is TGTGCCATCAAGTGTCGCAGCCCCCAGCATTTT. Translation: CAIKCRSPQHF.

This chain connects TRBV2 to TRBJ2-2, with D possibly matching TRBD1 (6 bases). The CDR3 extends over 13 amino acids. The germline gives CDR1 SNHLY, CDR2 FYNNEI. Trimming cost V 10 bases and J 7 bases, with 16 bases left between them. The CDR3: CANHRVEDGELFF. The CDR3 DNA reads as TGTGCCAACCACAGGGTGGAAGACGGGGAGCTGTTTTTT.

The CDR3 bases are TGTGCCAGCAGGCAAAGGGGGACCGGGGAGCTGTTTTTT. Translated, it gives CASRQRGTGELFF. The rearrangement uses TRBV6-5 and TRBJ2-2; TRBD1 might be the D (6 bases). The length of the CDR3 is 13 residues. CDR1 and CDR2 (germline): MNHEY, SVGAGI. The V gene lost 6 bases and the J gene lost 5 bases, with 10 bases spanning the gap.

This chain joins TRBV14 and TRBJ2-7; D is possibly TRBD2 (6 bases). The CDR3 is 17 amino acids. The germline CDR1 and CDR2 sequences are SGHDN and FVKESK. With 0 bases removed from V and 3 bases from J, the gap between germline ends came to 18 bases. The CDR3 protein is CASSQDLGSWGGYEQYF. CDR3 bases: TGTGCCAGCAGCCAAGACCTGGGATCCTGGGGAGGCTACGAGCAGTACTTC.

The gene calls are TRBV11-2 and TRBJ2-1; the match to TRBD1 covers 8 bases. This CDR3 region has 16 residues. Germline CDR1 reads SGHAT; CDR2 reads FQNNGV. Trimming at V came to 6 bases and at J to 5 bases, leaving 12 bases not matched to a gene. The CDR3 spells CASRLVRGLGNNEQFF. As DNA, the CDR3 is TGTGCCAGCAGACTTGTCAGGGGGCTGGGTAACAATGAGCAGTTCTTC.

The rearrangement links TRBV19 to TRBJ1-5; possible D gene TRBD1, 6 bases. The CDR3 is 13 amino acids. Per the germline V gene, CDR1 is LNHDA and CDR2 is SQIVND (reference sequence). V shed 2 bases and J shed 6 bases, with 8 bases lying between them. CDR3 amino acids: CASSIQGTQPQHF. The CDR3, as DNA: TGTGCCAGTAGTATACAGGGGACTCAGCCCCAGCATTTT. The full variable domain, rest sourced from reference TRBV19 and TRBJ1-5, is DGGITQSPKYLFRKEGQNVTLSCEQNLNHDAMYWYRQDPGQGLRLIYYSQIVNDFQKGDIAEGYSVSREKKESFPLTVTSAQKNPTAFYLCASSIQGTQPQHFGDGTRLSIL.

The chain employs TRBV27 and TRBJ1-2, with 8 bases matching TRBD1. The CDR3 loop spans 14 amino acids. From germline, CDR1 is MNHEY and CDR2 SMNVEV (reference sequence). With 5 bases clipped from V and 0 bases from J, the junction kept 2 bases outside the gene matches. The CDR3 protein is CASSLQGANYGYTF. The CDR3 DNA reads TGTGCCAGCAGTCTACAGGGGGCTAACTATGGCTACACCTTC.

This chain uses TRBV11-3 with TRBJ1-1, with D possibly matching TRBD1 (5 bases). V was trimmed by 3 bases and J by 8 bases, leaving 22 bases between them. This CDR3 has 16 residues. Looked up from germline, CDR1 is SGHNT and CDR2 is YENEEA. Here the CDR3 reads CASSFDKIPGPAEAFF. The CDR3 DNA reads TGTGCCAGCAGCTTCGACAAAATCCCGGGACCGGCGGAAGCTTTCTTT. The complete variable domain, with remaining parts taken from reference TRBV11-3 and TRBJ1-1, reads EAGVVQSPRYKIIEKKQPVAFWCNPISGHNTLYWYLQNLGQGPELLIRYENEEAVDDSQLPKDRFSAERLKGVDSTLKIQPAELGDSAVYLCASSFDKIPGPAEAFFGQGTRLTVV.

The chain has TRBV5-1 and TRBJ1-3; D may be TRBD1 (6 bases). V was clipped by 2 bases and J by 0 bases, with 12 bases between them. Germline assignment: CDR1 SGHRS and CDR2 YFSETQ. There are 16 residues in the CDR3. This CDR3 is CASSFMADSSGNTIYF. CDR3 nucleotides: TGCGCCAGCAGCTTCATGGCGGACAGCTCTGGAAACACCATATATTTT.

The V call is TRBV6-5, the J call TRBJ1-1; D gene ambiguous. The germline V and J ends were trimmed by 5 bases and 3 bases, with 16 bases remaining between them. The V gene's germline CDR1 is MNHEY and CDR2 SVGAGI. This CDR3 contains 15 residues. DNA of the CDR3: TGTGCCAGCAGTCACCTCGCTCAACCTTACACTGAAGCTTTCTTT. Its protein product is CASSHLAQPYTEAFF.

The CDR3 protein is CASSFGLAMEAGLGTDTQYF. CDR3 DNA: TGTGCCAGCAGCTTTGGACTAGCGATGGAGGCGGGGCTGGGCACAGATACGCAGTATTTT. The V call is TRBV5-4, the J call TRBJ2-3; TRBD2 agrees at 9 bases. In germline, CDR1 is SGHNT, CDR2 YYREEE (reference sequence). The CDR3 covers 20 residues. The V gene end was trimmed by 2 bases and the J gene end by 1 base; junction bases not matched to a gene: 17.

The V and J genes are TRBV19 and TRBJ2-2; 11 bases fit TRBD1. This CDR3 comprises 17 residues. V shed 5 bases and J 3 bases; nucleotides not matched to a gene: 8. Germline V gene sequence: CDR1 LNHDA, CDR2 SQIVND (reference sequence). CDR3 in DNA: TGTGCCAGTAGTGCTTGGGACAGGGGGAAGGACACCGGGGAGCTGTTTTTT. This sequence encodes CASSAWDRGKDTGELFF.

The rearrangement uses TRBV5-1 and TRBJ2-3, with 9 bases matching TRBD1. This CDR3 has 17 amino acids. The trim removed 4 bases at V and 0 bases at J, leaving 9 bases unmatched. Germline CDR1 and CDR2: SGHRS and YFSETQ. The CDR3: CASSVSGTGSSTDTQYF. The CDR3, as DNA: TGCGCCAGCAGCGTGTCCGGGACAGGGTCGAGCACAGATACGCAGTATTTT.

The chain couples TRBV12-3 or TRBV12-4 to TRBJ1-6; D remains unclear. This CDR3 comprises 11 residues. The V end lost 6 bases, the J end lost 9 bases, and 6 bases lay between the germline ends. The CDR3 here is CASSFGSPLHF. The CDR3 DNA follows: TGTGCCAGCAGCTTTGGTTCACCCCTCCACTTT.

This chain uses TRBV6-4 with TRBJ2-2, with 13 bases that match TRBD2. Germline values: CDR1 MRHNA, CDR2 SNTAGT. The V gene end was trimmed by 3 bases and the J gene end by 7 bases; junction bases not matched to a gene: 8. This CDR3 is 17 amino acids long. CDR3 loop: CASSEGLAGEPFGELFF. The CDR3 bases are TGTGCCAGCAGTGAAGGACTAGCGGGGGAACCGTTCGGGGAGCTGTTTTTT.

The chain carries TRBV7-9 and TRBJ2-1; D ambiguous. The germline V and J ends were trimmed by 3 bases and 10 bases, with 7 bases remaining between them. There are 11 residues in the CDR3. In germline, CDR1 is SEHNR, CDR2 FQNEAQ (reference sequence). CDR3 in amino acids: CASSFTAEQFF. In DNA form, the CDR3 reads TGTGCCAGCAGCTTTACCGCAGAGCAGTTCTTC. The variable domain in full, completed from reference TRBV7-9 and TRBJ2-1, reads DTGVSQNPRHKITKRGQNVTFRCDPISEHNRLYWYRQTLGQGPEFLTYFQNEAQLEKSRLLSDRFSAERPKGSFSTLEIQRTEQGDSAMYLCASSFTAEQFFGPGTRLTVL.

This rearrangement joins TRBV19 to TRBJ2-6, with D unclear. This CDR3 contains 15 residues. The V gene lost 5 bases and the J gene lost 1 base, with 9 bases spanning the gap. In germline, CDR1 is LNHDA, CDR2 SQIVND (reference sequence). CDR3 in amino acids: CASSGPRSGANVLTF. CDR3 nucleotide sequence: TGTGCCAGTAGTGGACCTCGGTCTGGGGCCAACGTCCTGACTTTC.

The chain couples TRBV7-9 to TRBJ2-7; 8 bases are shared with TRBD1. The germline V gene has CDR1 SEHNR and CDR2 FQNEAQ (reference sequence). The CDR3 is 13 amino acids. V dropped 3 bases and J dropped 11; count of bases not matched to a gene: 9. The CDR3 sequence: CASSLAGTGKEYF. The CDR3 DNA sequence: TGTGCCAGCAGCTTGGCCGGGACAGGCAAGGAGTACTTC.